These T cell receptor beta chains were read from a single sample in a study of post-analysis software for immune sequencing data. TCRdb reprocessed the PCR reads via MiXCR and lists one record per CDR3 protein. Of roughly 620,000 distinct CDR3 sequences in the sample, about 40% are singletons; the top ten hold roughly 1.7%. Sequencing was carried out using blood. These receptors originate from a girl aged 5 to 17 with multiple sclerosis. The CDR3 runs from the conserved cysteine through the conserved F or W. Fields, in order: clone size, D gene, V gene, J gene, CDR3 DNA, CDR3 protein. The D gene is left open where the match is weak. Expanded clones get a size class; other rows say once, few or many, or leave the size out.

-	-	TRBV29-1	TRBJ1-5	TGCAGCGTCTCCCTGGGTACAGGGACTCAGCCCCAGCATTTT	CSVSLGTGTQPQHF
few	-	TRBV6-5	TRBJ1-2	TGTGCCAGCAGCGGCAGGGCGGGGGGCCATGGCTACACCTTC	CASSGRAGGHGYTF
-	TRBD1	TRBV10-3	TRBJ1-2	TGTGCCATCAGTGAGGGGACAGGCTATGGCTACACCTTC	CAISEGTGYGYTF
few	-	TRBV3-1	TRBJ2-7	TGTGCCAGCAGCCACCAGGGGGGGGGCGAGCAGTACTTC	CASSHQGGGEQYF
-	TRBD2	TRBV10-1	TRBJ2-3	TGCGCCAGCAGTGAGTTTGGACTAGCGGGAGGGCCAGATACGCAGTATTTT	CASSEFGLAGGPDTQYF
-	TRBD1	TRBV7-9	TRBJ2-5	TGTGCCAGCAGCTACAGGACAGGGGAAGAGACCCAGTACTTC	CASSYRTGEETQYF
-	-	TRBV20-1	TRBJ2-7	TGCAGTGCTAACCATAGAGGGGGGGCCGACGAGCAGTACTTC	CSANHRGGADEQYF
-	TRBD1	TRBV4-1	TRBJ1-4	TGCGCCAGCAGCAGATTGACAGGGGGAGGTGAAAAACTGTTTTTT	CASSRLTGGGEKLFF
once	-	TRBV6-6	TRBJ1-1	TGTGCCAGCAGTTACTCGCCGTCAGACCTGATGAACACTGAAGCTTTCTTT	CASSYSPSDLMNTEAFF
few	-	TRBV10-3	TRBJ2-7	TGTGCCATCAGTCAATCCCTGGTCTACGAGCAGTACTTC	CAISQSLVYEQYF
few	-	TRBV7-2	TRBJ2-5	TGTGCCAGCAGCTCCTATACTTTGAGCGGCGGGGAGACCCAGTACTTC	CASSSYTLSGGETQYF
-	TRBD2	TRBV12-3/TRBV12-4	TRBJ2-5	TGTGCCAGCAGTCGCCGGGGGGGCCAAGGGACCCAGTACTTC	CASSRRGGQGTQYF
-	TRBD1	TRBV5-6	TRBJ1-2	TGTGCCAGCAGCGGCGGGACAGGGGTACCCTATGGCTACACCTTC	CASSGGTGVPYGYTF
-	-	TRBV21-1	TRBJ2-4	TGTGCCAGCAGCTCCGGACTAGCAGTAGCCAAAAACATTCAGTACTTC	CASSSGLAVAKNIQYF
-	-	TRBV20-1	TRBJ2-1	TGCAGTGCTAGAGATGGAGGGGACCACAATGAGCAGTTCTTC	CSARDGGDHNEQFF
few	-	TRBV19	TRBJ2-7	TGTGCCAGTAGCGATACGGGTTCTTCCAGGAGCGAGCAGTACTTC	CASSDTGSSRSEQYF
-	TRBD2	TRBV20-1	TRBJ2-3	TGCAGTGCGATCGGACTAGCGGGGGCCCTTACGAGGGCAGATACGCAGTATTTT	CSAIGLAGALTRADTQYF
few	TRBD1	TRBV24-1	TRBJ2-1	TGTGCCACCGGGCGACAGGGCGATGAGCAGTTCTTC	CATGRQGDEQFF
few	TRBD2	TRBV2	TRBJ2-3	TGTGCCAGCAGCGCCACGGGGGGGCCTAGCACAGATACGCAGTATTTT	CASSATGGPSTDTQYF
few	-	TRBV12-5	TRBJ2-3	TGTGCTAGTGGAAGGGACAGCACAGATACGCAGTATTTT	CASGRDSTDTQYF
-	-	TRBV4-2	TRBJ1-2	TGTGCCAGCAGCCAAGATATCCACAGCGGAAATGGCTACACCTTC	CASSQDIHSGNGYTF
few	TRBD1	TRBV28	TRBJ2-7	TGTGCCAGCAGCGACCGGGACAGCCTCGGCGAGCAGTACTTC	CASSDRDSLGEQYF
-	-	TRBV28	TRBJ2-7	TGTGCCCGCAAAGTGCGAGGCAGGGGCTTTAGCTCCTACGAGCAGTACTTC	CARKVRGRGFSSYEQYF
-	-	TRBV10-3	TRBJ1-2	TGTGCCATCAGTGACCCGGAGAAGGGTTCGCACTATGGCTACACCTTC	CAISDPEKGSHYGYTF
-	TRBD1	TRBV6-5	TRBJ2-6	TGTGCCAGCGGACAGGGGGATGGGGCCAACGTCCTGACTTTC	CASGQGDGANVLTF
-	-	TRBV7-9	TRBJ2-3	TGTGCCAGCAGCCCGGACATCAGCACAGATACGCAGTATTTT	CASSPDISTDTQYF
-	TRBD2	TRBV7-9	TRBJ2-7	TGTGCCAGCAGCTTAGATTGGGCGGGAGGTAACGAGCAGTACTTC	CASSLDWAGGNEQYF
-	-	TRBV6-6	TRBJ1-1	TGTGCCAGCACTTTAGCTAGATTGAACACTGAAGCTTTCTTT	CASTLARLNTEAFF
-	-	TRBV3-1	TRBJ2-7	TGTGCCGGCAGCTTAGCGTCCGGCGAGCAGTACTTC	CAGSLASGEQYF
-	TRBD1	TRBV10-3	TRBJ1-1	TGTGCCATCGGGACAGGGGAGAACACTGAAGCTTTCTTT	CAIGTGENTEAFF
once	-	TRBV6-5	TRBJ2-4	TGTGCCAGCAGCGCCTCGGACCCGGTACGGAACATTCAGTACTTC	CASSASDPVRNIQYF
once	-	TRBV4-1	TRBJ1-5	TGCGCCAGCAGCCAAGAGTCCGGATACAATCAGCCCCAGCATTTT	CASSQESGYNQPQHF
-	-	TRBV20-1	TRBJ2-1	TGCAGTGCTGGGGAATTGTGGCAGTTCTTC	CSAGELWQFF
few	TRBD1	TRBV20-1	TRBJ1-1	TGCAGTGCTAGTGAGGGGGCGCGATTGCGAGGTGAAGCTTTCTTT	CSASEGARLRGEAFF
few	TRBD1	TRBV4-1	TRBJ2-7	TGCGCCAGCAGCCAAACACAGGGGTTGGGCGACGAGCAGTACTTC	CASSQTQGLGDEQYF
few	TRBD1	TRBV12-5	TRBJ1-1	TGTGCTAGTGGTTTGGAGACAGGGGGCACTGAAGCTTTCTTT	CASGLETGGTEAFF
-	TRBD1	TRBV12-3/TRBV12-4	TRBJ1-2	TGTGCCAGCAGTAACACCCTACCGGGACAGGGCGTCTATGGCTACACCTTC	CASSNTLPGQGVYGYTF
-	-	TRBV12-3/TRBV12-4	TRBJ2-3	TGTGCCAGCAGCCCCTCTAGCGAAGATGTGCAGTATTTT	CASSPSSEDVQYF
few	-	TRBV20-1	TRBJ2-1	TGCAGTGCTAGAGATGGCAACCTGCGGTTCTTC	CSARDGNLRFF
-	TRBD2	TRBV7-9	TRBJ2-5	TGTGCCAGCAGCGGGGGACTAGCGAGCGAGACCCAGTACTTC	CASSGGLASETQYF
-	TRBD1	TRBV24-1	TRBJ2-7	TGTGCCACCAGTGATTCCGGGACAGGGGGGTACGAGCAGTACTTC	CATSDSGTGGYEQYF
-	-	TRBV7-6	TRBJ1-2	TGTGCCAGCAGCTTACTCGAACTGCGGGACTATGGCTACACCTTC	CASSLLELRDYGYTF
few	TRBD1	TRBV7-9	TRBJ1-6	TGTGCCAGCAGCGGAAACGACAGGGGGCTCAATTCACCCCTCCACTTT	CASSGNDRGLNSPLHF
-	-	TRBV27	TRBJ2-7	TGTGCCAGCAGTGTATTCGGACGGGATTCCTACGAGCAGTACTTC	CASSVFGRDSYEQYF
-	-	TRBV7-9	TRBJ2-7	TGTGCCAGCAGCCCACGGACGGGGAAGATGAACGAGCAGTACTTC	CASSPRTGKMNEQYF
-	TRBD1	TRBV12-3/TRBV12-4	TRBJ2-7	TGTGCCAGCAGGCCGACAGGGGGGAAAGACGAGCAGTACTTC	CASRPTGGKDEQYF
few	TRBD2	TRBV29-1	TRBJ2-3	TGCAGCGTTGCCGGTCCGGGACTAGCCCCAGATACGCAGTATTTT	CSVAGPGLAPDTQYF
-	-	TRBV12-3/TRBV12-4	TRBJ1-2	TGTGCCAGCAGCCCTGACAGAGCTAACTATGGCTACACCTTC	CASSPDRANYGYTF
-	TRBD2	TRBV7-8	TRBJ2-5	TGTGCCAGCAGCCCCTTCCGAGTGGCGGGAGGGCCGGGAGAGCAGTACTTC	CASSPFRVAGGPGEQYF
few	-	TRBV12-3/TRBV12-4	TRBJ2-7	TGTGCCTCCACCTCCCGGACATCTGCCTACGAGCAGTACTTC	CASTSRTSAYEQYF
-	-	TRBV27	TRBJ1-5	TGTGCCAGCAGTGCCAGGGGAAATCAGCCCCAGCATTTT	CASSARGNQPQHF
few	-	TRBV29-1	TRBJ1-1	TGCAGCGTTGAATCCGGGGGGCCTGAAGCTTTCTTT	CSVESGGPEAFF